The next 4 T cell receptor beta chains were all read from a single sample in a study of cytomegalovirus exposure and HLA in healthy donors. With 60 Vbeta and 13 Jbeta primers, the PCR was carried out. The repertoire was sequenced with immunoSEQ multiplex PCR; TCRdb's copy has only in-frame clones and lacks some. The sample has about 110,000 clones; more than 65% are singletons. The specimen was PBMCs. Receptors were obtained from a male donor in good health and CMV-seronegative.

The CDR3 spells CASSRPQLAGANSYEQYF. The CDR3 DNA is TGTGCCAGCAGCCGGCCTCAGTTAGCGGGAGCTAATTCCTACGAGCAGTACTTC. The chain couples TRBV7-2 to TRBJ2-7, with TRBD2 matching 9 bases. The CDR3 is 18 residues long. Trimming removed 5 bases from V and 1 base from J; junction bases left unmatched: 15. Germline V gene data show CDR1 as SGHTA and CDR2 as FQGNSA.

There are a few counts of this clone. CDR3 region: CASSLAAGLNTEAFF. CDR3 coding DNA: TGCGCCAGCAGCTTGGCTGCTGGGCTGAACACTGAAGCTTTCTTT. The J gene is TRBJ1-1, the V gene TRBV5-1; D not resolved. The germline CDR1 and CDR2 sequences are SGHRS and YFSETQ. The length of the CDR3 is 15 residues. The ends were cut back, 0 bases at V and 0 bases at J, with 9 bases in the middle.

J is TRBJ2-1 and V is TRBV9; D ambiguous. The germline V gene has CDR1 SGDLS and CDR2 YYNGEE. Trimming pared 3 bases from V and 7 bases from J, leaving 11 bases between. CDR3 length: 13 amino acids. CDR3 region: CASSARLTNEQFF. In DNA, the CDR3 is TGTGCCAGCAGCGCCCGACTGACGAATGAGCAGTTCTTC.

About this clone: Other DNA sequences in the sample encode the same CDR3. The chain employs TRBV15 and TRBJ2-7, with 7 bases lining up with TRBD2. J lost 1 base, V lost 4 bases, and 10 bases had no gene match. CDR1 and CDR2 from the germline V gene are LNHNV and YYDKDF (reference sequence). The CDR3 is 16 residues long. CDR3 region: CATSNEGLAESYEQYF. The CDR3 coding sequence is TGTGCCACCAGCAATGAGGGGCTAGCGGAATCCTACGAGCAGTACTTC. Full variable domain (outside the CDR3, taken from reference TRBV15 and TRBJ2-7): DAMVIQNPRYQVTQFGKPVTLSCSQTLNHNVMYWYQQKSSQAPKLLFHYYDKDFNNEADTPDNFQSRRPNTSFCFLDIRSPGLGDTAMYLCATSNEGLAESYEQYFGPGTRLTVT.